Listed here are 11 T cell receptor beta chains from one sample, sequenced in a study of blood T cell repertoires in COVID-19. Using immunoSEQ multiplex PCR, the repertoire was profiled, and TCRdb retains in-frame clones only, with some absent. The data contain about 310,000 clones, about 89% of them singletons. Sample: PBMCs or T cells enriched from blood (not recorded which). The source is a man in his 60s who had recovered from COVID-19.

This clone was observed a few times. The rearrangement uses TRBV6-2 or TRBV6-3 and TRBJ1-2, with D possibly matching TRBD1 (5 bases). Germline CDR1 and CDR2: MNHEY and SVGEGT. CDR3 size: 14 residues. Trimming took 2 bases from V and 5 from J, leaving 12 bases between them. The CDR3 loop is CASSYAGVGYGYTF. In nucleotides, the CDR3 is TGTGCCAGCAGTTACGCGGGGGTTGGATATGGCTACACCTTC.

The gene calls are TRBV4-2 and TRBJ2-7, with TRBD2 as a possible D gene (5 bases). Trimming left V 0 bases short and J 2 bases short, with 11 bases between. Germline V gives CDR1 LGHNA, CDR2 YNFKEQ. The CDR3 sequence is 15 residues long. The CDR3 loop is CASSQDPGNPYEQYF. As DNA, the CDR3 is TGTGCCAGCAGCCAAGACCCGGGAAACCCCTACGAGCAGTACTTC.

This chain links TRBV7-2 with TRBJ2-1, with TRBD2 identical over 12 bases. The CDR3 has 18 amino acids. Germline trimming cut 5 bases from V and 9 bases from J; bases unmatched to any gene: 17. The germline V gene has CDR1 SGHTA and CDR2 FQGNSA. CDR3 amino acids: CASSQLRLRLAGVGEQFF. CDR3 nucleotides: TGTGCCAGCAGCCAGCTCAGGCTAAGACTAGCGGGAGTTGGTGAGCAGTTCTTC.

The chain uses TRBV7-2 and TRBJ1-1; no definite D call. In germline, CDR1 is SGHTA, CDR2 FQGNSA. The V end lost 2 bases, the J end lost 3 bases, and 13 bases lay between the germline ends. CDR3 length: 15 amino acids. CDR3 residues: CASSLMPLRDTEAFF. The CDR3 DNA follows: TGTGCCAGCAGCTTAATGCCCCTGAGGGACACTGAAGCTTTCTTT.

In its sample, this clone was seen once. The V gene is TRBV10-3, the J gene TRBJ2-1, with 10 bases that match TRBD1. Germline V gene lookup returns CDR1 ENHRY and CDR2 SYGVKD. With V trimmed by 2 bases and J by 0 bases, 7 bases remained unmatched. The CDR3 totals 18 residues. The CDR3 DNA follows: TGTGCCATCAGTGAGGGGGACAGGGGCCCCGGCTCCTACAATGAGCAGTTCTTC. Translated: CAISEGDRGPGSYNEQFF.

Here the CDR3 DNA reads TGTGCCAGCAGTTGGTCAGGCAAAAACATTCAGTACTTC. Its protein product is CASSWSGKNIQYF. This sequence joins TRBV12-3 or TRBV12-4 and TRBJ2-4; D unresolved. CDR3 length: 13 amino acids. V was shortened by 4 bases and J by 3 bases, with 7 bases between the two germline ends.

The CDR3 here is CASSPPRTGVNTEAFF. The CDR3 coding sequence is TGTGCCAGCAGCCCCCCCCGGACAGGGGTGAACACTGAAGCTTTCTTT. V and J are TRBV28 and TRBJ1-1; TRBD1 matches 9 bases. The V gene's germline CDR1 is MDHEN and CDR2 SYDVKM. There are 16 residues in the CDR3. V shed 6 bases, J shed 0 bases, and the junction held 8 bases outside the gene matches.

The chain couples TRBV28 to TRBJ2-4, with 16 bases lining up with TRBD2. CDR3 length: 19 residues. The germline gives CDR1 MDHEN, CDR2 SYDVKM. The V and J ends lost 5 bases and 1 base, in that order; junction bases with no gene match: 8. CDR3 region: CASSPPGLAGGIAKNIQYF. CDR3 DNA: TGTGCCAGCAGTCCCCCGGGACTAGCGGGAGGGATTGCCAAAAACATTCAGTACTTC.

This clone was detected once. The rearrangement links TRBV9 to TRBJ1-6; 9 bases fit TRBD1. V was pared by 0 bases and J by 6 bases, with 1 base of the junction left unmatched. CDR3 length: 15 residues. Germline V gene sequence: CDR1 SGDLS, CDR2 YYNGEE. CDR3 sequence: CASSVGTGVNSPLHF. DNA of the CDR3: TGTGCCAGCAGCGTAGGGACAGGGGTTAATTCACCCCTCCACTTT.

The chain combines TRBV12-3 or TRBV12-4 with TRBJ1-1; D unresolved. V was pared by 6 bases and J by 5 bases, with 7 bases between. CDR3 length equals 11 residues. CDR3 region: CASRLRTEAFF. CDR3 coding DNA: TGTGCCAGCAGACTTCGGACTGAAGCTTTCTTT.

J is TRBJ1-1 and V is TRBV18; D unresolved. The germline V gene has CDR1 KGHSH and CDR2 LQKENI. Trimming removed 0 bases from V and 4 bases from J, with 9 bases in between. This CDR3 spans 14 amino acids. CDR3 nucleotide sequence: TGTGCCAGCTCACCACCGCGCTCTGTCACTGAAGCTTTCTTT. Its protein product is CASSPPRSVTEAFF. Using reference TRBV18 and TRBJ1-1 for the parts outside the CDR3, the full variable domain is NAGVMQNPRHLVRRRGQEARLRCSPMKGHSHVYWYRQLPEEGLKFMVYLQKENIIDESGMPKERFSAEFPKEGPSILRIQQVVRGDSAAYFCASSPPRSVTEAFFGQGTRLTVV.